This T cell receptor (beta chain) was profiled in a study of T cells after yellow fever vaccination. Per germline, CDR1 LGHDT and CDR2 YNNKEL (reference sequence). The CDR3 spans 14 residues. The ends lost 4 bases at V and 7 bases at J; junction bases unmatched: 5. TCRdb recomputed calls from the 5' RACE reads with MiXCR, one row per CDR3 protein. The sample has a few hundred thousand distinct CDR3 sequences, around 20% seen once. The sample here was PBMCs, taken before the yellow fever booster vaccination. The chain joins TRBV3-1 to TRBJ2-7; the match to TRBD2 covers 12 bases. This TCR came from a man aged 18 to 35 who received the YFV17D yellow fever vaccine. Here the CDR3 reads CASSPSGGAQEQYF. CDR3 nucleotides: TGTGCCAGCAGCCCTAGCGGGGGGGCCCAAGAGCAGTACTTC.